Described below is a single TCR beta chain sequence and its context. Per the germline V gene, CDR1 is SNHLY and CDR2 is FYNNEI. J lost 4 bases, V lost 8 bases, and 6 bases had no gene match. This CDR3 has 15 amino acids. The sample originates from a study of T cell changes during pregnancy in multiple sclerosis. Assay used: immunoSEQ multiplex PCR; TCRdb lists only in-frame clones, some missing. Found here are tens of thousands of clones, about 91% of them singletons; the top ten hold 1% to 1.5%. The receptor was derived from a female donor in good health, enrolled as a control in a pregnancy study. Sequenced here: peripheral blood, sampled after pregnancy. V is TRBV2 and J is TRBJ2-5, with TRBD2 identical over 14 bases. As DNA, the CDR3 is TGTGCCAGCGTGGGACTAGCGGGAGTAGCAGAGACCCAGTACTTC. Translated: CASVGLAGVAETQYF. The full variable domain, completed using reference TRBV2 and TRBJ2-5, is EPEVTQTPSHQVTQMGQEVILRCVPISNHLYFYWYRQILGQKVEFLVSFYNNEISEKSEIFDDQFSVERPDGSNFTLKIRSTKLEDSAMYFCASVGLAGVAETQYFGPGTRLLVL.